This section outlines one T cell receptor beta chain sequence together with its context. The antigen is unknown. This may stem from a read error, because a much larger clone lies one nucleotide away. A modified ARM-PCR protocol with three rounds of nested PCR amplified TCRbeta. Each CDR3 protein is one row after TCRdb ran MiXCR on the multiplex PCR reads. The repertoire holds around 210,000 distinct CDR3 sequences, with 71% as singletons. The template was RNA from unsorted bulk tissue. The length of the CDR3 is 14 residues. Trimming stripped 5 bases from V and 3 bases from J, with 17 bases between. CDR1 is DFQATT and CDR2 is SNEGSKA in the germline V gene (reference sequence). These data originate in a study of tumor and adjacent non-tumor tissue in lung cancer. Across the study: Patients comprised about a dozen adenocarcinoma, 2 squamous cell carcinoma and 1 small cell lung cancer. Samples averaged about 4.2 million productive TCRbeta reads each. Study-level points and caveats: Patients with more diverse tumor TCRs had worse survival. Compared with tumor, normal lung showed significantly lower TCR diversity.

The TCR comes from a man aged 55 to 70 with non-small cell lung cancer. Input material: lung tumor tissue. The rearrangement links TRBV20-1 to TRBJ2-7, with D perhaps matching TRBD1 (5 bases). The CDR3 loop is CSASTALSRYEQYF. DNA of the CDR3: TGCAGTGCTTCGACAGCGCTAAGTCGCTACGAGCAGTACTTC.